This is a list of T cell receptor beta chains from one sample in a study of T cell repertoires in cytomegalovirus infection. MiXCR, run by TCRdb on the reads, gives a single entry per CDR3 protein. The sample consists of some 700,000 distinct CDR3 sequences, roughly a third of them appearing once. Antigens for these TCRs are unknown. Source: cultured PBMCs, taken from culture after CMV antigen stimulation. These receptor sequences come from a human donor in good health (CMV status not recorded). Some clones in this sample may be carry-over from other donors' samples. Both conserved end residues are part of each CDR3. A D gene is named only where the DNA matches it firmly. The listing skips clone size in some rows; elsewhere it reads once, few, many or a size class.

>TRBJ2-7|TRBV27|-|-
TGTGCCAGCAGTTTATCGGGGAGGCGGCAGGGGGTATTCTACGAGCAGTACTTC
CASSLSGRRQGVFYEQYF
>TRBJ2-2|TRBV5-5|TRBD1|few
TGTGCCAGCAGAAACACGCAAACAGGGGGCCTTAATTCCGGGGAGCTGTTTTTT
CASRNTQTGGLNSGELFF
>TRBJ2-7|TRBV6-6|TRBD1|-
TGTGCCAGCACCCTAACGACAGGGGGCGGAACCTACGAGCAGTACTTC
CASTLTTGGGTYEQYF
>TRBJ2-2|TRBV7-8|-|-
TGTGCCAGCAGCTTGTTAACAGGCGACACCGGGGAGCTGTTTTTT
CASSLLTGDTGELFF
>TRBJ2-7|TRBV29-1|-|-
TGCAGCGTTGCGAGGGCAGGCGAGCAGTACTTC
CSVARAGEQYF
>TRBJ2-3|TRBV6-4|-|-
TGTGCCAGCAGTGACTCCGGGGGAGATACGCAGTATTTT
CASSDSGGDTQYF
>TRBJ2-7|TRBV6-2/TRBV6-3|TRBD2|-
TGTGCCAGCAGTGACCTAGCGGGAGATTTCCAGCAGTACTTC
CASSDLAGDFQQYF
>TRBJ2-7|TRBV6-2/TRBV6-3|TRBD2|-
TGTGCCAGCAGTTACAAAGCGGGAGAAACCGAGCAGTACTTC
CASSYKAGETEQYF
>TRBJ1-3|TRBV28|-|-
TGTGCCAGCAGTTCGATAGGAACTGGAAACACCATATATTTT
CASSSIGTGNTIYF
>TRBJ1-1|TRBV7-9|TRBD1|few
TGTGCCAGCAGCGCTAGGGACAGAAACACTGAAGCTTTCTTT
CASSARDRNTEAFF
>TRBJ2-1|TRBV19|-|-
TGTGCCAGTAGTACCCTCGGGGCGGGGCTCCCATTTTCCTACAATGAGCAGTTCTTC
CASSTLGAGLPFSYNEQFF
>TRBJ1-2|TRBV4-3|TRBD1|-
TGCGCCAGCAGCCAAGATTTGCTGGACAGGGGCGCGGGTGGTGGCTACACCTTC
CASSQDLLDRGAGGGYTF
>TRBJ2-7|TRBV7-6|TRBD2|-
TGTGCCAGCAGCTTAGTGGGGGGGACTCACGAGCAGTACTTC
CASSLVGGTHEQYF
>TRBJ1-3|TRBV29-1|-|once
TGCAGCGTCGGCGGACAGAAGGCTGGAAACACCATATATTTT
CSVGGQKAGNTIYF
>TRBJ2-5|TRBV7-8|TRBD2|few
TGTGCCAGCAGCCCGAAGCGGGAGATTCGACAAGAGACCCAGTACTTC
CASSPKREIRQETQYF
>TRBJ2-7|TRBV7-6|-|many
TGTGCCAGCAGCTTAGGGAGCGGAGAGGGACTCGAGCAGTACTTC
CASSLGSGEGLEQYF
>TRBJ2-5|TRBV20-1|-|-
TGCAGTGCCCCCCCTGGCACAGGGCGGACCGAGACCCAGTACTTC
CSAPPGTGRTETQYF
>TRBJ1-2|TRBV27|-|few
TGTGCCAGCAGTCGCAGACCGATTAACTATGGCTACACCTTC
CASSRRPINYGYTF
>TRBJ1-6|TRBV7-9|-|few
TGTGCCAGCAGCGCCGTGAATTCACCCCTCCACTTT
CASSAVNSPLHF
>TRBJ2-1|TRBV7-9|TRBD1|-
TGTGCCAGCAGCCAAGACAGGGGAGCCTACAATGAGCAGTTCTTC
CASSQDRGAYNEQFF
>TRBJ2-7|TRBV6-8|-|few
TGTGCCAGCAGTTCGAGGGGGGGAAGCTCCTACGAGCAGTACTTC
CASSSRGGSSYEQYF
>TRBJ1-2|TRBV6-1|TRBD1|-
TGTGCCAGCATTGGGTCGCCGGGACAGGGGGAGTTCAACTATGGCTACACCTTC
CASIGSPGQGEFNYGYTF
>TRBJ2-3|TRBV7-2|-|few
TGTGCCAGCAGCTTCCAACCGGGGGTGGGAGATACGCAGTATTTT
CASSFQPGVGDTQYF